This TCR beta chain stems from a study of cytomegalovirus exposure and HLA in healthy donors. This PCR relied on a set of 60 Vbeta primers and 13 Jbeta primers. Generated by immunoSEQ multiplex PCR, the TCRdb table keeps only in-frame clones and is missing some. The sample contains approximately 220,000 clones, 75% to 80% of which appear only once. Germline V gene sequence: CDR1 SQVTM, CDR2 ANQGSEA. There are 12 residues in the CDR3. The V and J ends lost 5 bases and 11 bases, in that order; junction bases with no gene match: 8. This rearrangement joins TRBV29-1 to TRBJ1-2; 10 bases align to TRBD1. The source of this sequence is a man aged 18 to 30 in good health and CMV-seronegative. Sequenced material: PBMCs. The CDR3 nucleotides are TGCAGCGTTAGGACAGGGGGAGGTAGTTACACCTTC. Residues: CSVRTGGGSYTF.